The 23 T cell receptor beta chains below were found in one sample sequenced in a study of T cell responses to AZD1222 COVID-19 vaccine. Assay: immunoSEQ multiplex PCR; the TCRdb copy retains only in-frame clones and omits some. The sample includes approximately 160,000 clones, 85% to 95% seen only once; the top ten take roughly 5.6%. The source material was peripheral blood, sampled 28 days after the second AZD1222 dose. Receptors originate from an adult who received the AZD1222 COVID-19 vaccine.

The CDR3 coding sequence is TGTGCCAGTAGTAAAAATAGCGGGAGCCCCAACGAGCAGTACTTC. Its translation is CASSKNSGSPNEQYF. This chain joins TRBV19 and TRBJ2-7; 9 bases are a match to TRBD2. Unmatched junction bases numbered 9, after V lost 4 bases and J lost 5 bases. Germline lookup yields CDR1 LNHDA and CDR2 SQIVND (reference sequence). This CDR3 has 15 residues.

This sequence joins TRBV29-1 and TRBJ2-3; no reliable D call. The CDR3 extends over 10 amino acids. Germline assignment: CDR1 SQVTM and CDR2 ANQGSEA. V was trimmed by 3 bases and J by 7 bases, leaving 5 bases between them. CDR3 in amino acids: CSVDENTQYF. The CDR3 DNA follows: TGCAGCGTTGACGAAAATACGCAGTATTTT.

The J gene is TRBJ2-1, the V gene TRBV7-9; tentatively, D is TRBD1 or TRBD2 (6 bases each). Germline values: CDR1 SEHNR, CDR2 FQNEAQ (reference sequence). The CDR3 runs to 15 residues. V lost 5 bases and J 4 bases, leaving 15 bases between the germline ends. CDR3 residues: CASSRTGRMYNEQFF. CDR3 sequence (DNA): TGTGCCAGCAGCCGAACAGGGAGGATGTACAATGAGCAGTTCTTC.

The rearrangement links TRBV7-8 to TRBJ2-1; 12 nucleotides agree with TRBD1. Germline V gene data show CDR1 as SGHVS and CDR2 as FQNEAQ. This CDR3 has 13 amino acids. With V trimmed by 8 bases and J by 7 bases, 3 bases remained unmatched. For the CDR3, the DNA is TGTGCCAGCGGGACAGGGGGCGAAAATGAGCAGTTCTTC. Residues: CASGTGGENEQFF. Supplemented by reference TRBV7-8 and TRBJ2-1, the full variable domain reads GAGVSQSPRYKVAKRGQDVALRCDPISGHVSLFWYQQALGQGPEFLTYFQNEAQLDKSGLPSDRFFAERPEGSVSTLKIQRTQQEDSAVYLCASGTGGENEQFFGPGTRLTVL.

The chain combines TRBV21-1 with TRBJ2-3; TRBD1, the table's D call, was not compared with the DNA. TRBV21-1 constitutes a pseudogene. The CDR3 consists of 16 residues. CDR3 protein: CASSKDRPGYAHTQYF. The CDR3 DNA reads TGTGCCAGCAGCAAAGATAGGCCAGGGTATGCACATACGCAGTATTTT.

The chain recombines TRBV5-1 with TRBJ1-1; TRBD1 might be the D (5 bases). The germline V and J ends were trimmed by 9 bases and 5 bases, with 17 bases remaining between them. This CDR3 has 13 residues. In germline, CDR1 is SGHRS, CDR2 YFSETQ. The CDR3 DNA sequence: TGCGCCACCAAAACCACGGGGGGGACTGAAGCTTTCTTT. Translation: CATKTTGGTEAFF. Full variable domain (outside the CDR3, taken from reference TRBV5-1 and TRBJ1-1): KAGVTQTPRYLIKTRGQQVTLSCSPISGHRSVSWYQQTPGQGLQFLFEYFSETQRNKGNFPGRFSGRQFSNSRSEMNVSTLELGDSALYLCATKTTGGTEAFFGQGTRLTVV.

The chain uses TRBV6-2 or TRBV6-3 and TRBJ2-7; D is undetermined. This CDR3 is built from 12 residues. Trimming pared 6 bases from V and 2 bases from J, leaving 8 bases between. Per germline, CDR1 MNHEY and CDR2 SVGEGT. The CDR3 nucleotides are TGTGCCAGCAGCCCGCGGCCCTACGAGCAGTACTTC. Translating it yields CASSPRPYEQYF.

This clone was seen just once. V is TRBV25-1 and J is TRBJ2-1, with TRBD2 matching 7 bases. Unmatched junction bases numbered 6, after V lost 7 bases and J lost 0 bases. The CDR3 contains 15 residues. Germline V lookup: CDR1 MGHDK, CDR2 SYGVNS. Here the CDR3 DNA reads TGTGCCAGCAAAAGAGCGGGAAGCTCCTACAATGAGCAGTTCTTC. It is translated as CASKRAGSSYNEQFF.

The V gene is TRBV6-2 or TRBV6-3, the J gene TRBJ2-1; D not certain. Trimming removed 6 bases at V and 9 bases at J, with 15 bases between. The CDR3 sequence is 13 residues long. Germline-derived CDR1 and CDR2 are MNHEY and SVGEGT. Here the CDR3 reads CASSSPSPFEQFF. The DNA for the CDR3 is TGTGCCAGCAGCTCCCCATCCCCATTTGAGCAGTTCTTC.

About this clone itself: The germline gene is not matched at one end of the junction; a read error may be the cause. The chain is built from TRBV27 and TRBJ2-1, with D possibly being TRBD1 or TRBD2 (6 bases each). The CDR3 runs 15 residues. Germline CDR1 MNHEY, CDR2 SMNVEV (reference sequence). CDR3: CASSSIPGGYHEQFF. Written as DNA, the CDR3 is TGTGCCAGCAGTTCAATTCCCGGGGGCTACCATGAGCAGTTCTTC.

The genes are TRBV18 and TRBJ2-7; TRBD2 agrees at 8 bases. The CDR3 runs to 16 residues. Germline trimming cut 3 bases from V and 0 bases from J; bases unmatched to any gene: 7. Per germline, CDR1 KGHSH and CDR2 LQKENI. This CDR3 is CASSPVLAGSSYEQYF. The CDR3 DNA reads as TGTGCCAGCTCACCTGTTCTAGCGGGCAGCTCCTACGAGCAGTACTTC.

This chain connects TRBV27 to TRBJ2-7; 12 nucleotides agree with TRBD2. This CDR3 region has 15 residues. From germline, CDR1 is MNHEY and CDR2 SMNVEV (reference sequence). J was trimmed by 5 bases and V by 4 bases; bases with no gene match: 6. This CDR3 reads CASSSRLAGADEQYF. In DNA form, the CDR3 reads TGTGCCAGCAGTTCCAGACTAGCGGGGGCAGACGAGCAGTACTTC.

This sequence joins TRBV28 and TRBJ1-2; D perhaps matches TRBD1 (6 bases). The germline V and J ends were trimmed by 4 bases and 3 bases, with 12 bases remaining between them. The CDR3 runs to 14 residues. Germline-derived CDR1 and CDR2 are MDHEN and SYDVKM. The CDR3 sequence: CASSSPQGHYGYTF. The CDR3 DNA is TGTGCCAGCAGTTCACCCCAGGGGCACTATGGCTACACCTTC.

This clone was recorded once. The chain has TRBV9 and TRBJ2-1, with 8 bases fitting TRBD2. Germline V gives CDR1 SGDLS, CDR2 YYNGEE. After removal of 0 bases from V and 7 bases from J, the junction contained 6 bases not matched to a gene. This CDR3 region has 15 residues. The DNA for the CDR3 is TGTGCCAGCAGCGTAGCGGGAGGGCCAACGAATGAGCAGTTCTTC. This gives the protein CASSVAGGPTNEQFF.

Turning to this clone: The sample carries other DNA sequences with the same CDR3. This rearrangement joins TRBV27 to TRBJ1-5; TRBD1 might be the D (6 bases). Germline lookup yields CDR1 MNHEY and CDR2 SMNVEV (reference sequence). This CDR3 has 14 residues. V lost 10 bases, J lost 0 bases, and 13 bases lay in between. The CDR3: CATNRAYSNQPQHF. CDR3 nucleotides: TGTGCCACAAACAGGGCATATAGCAATCAGCCCCAGCATTTT.

V and J are TRBV27 and TRBJ2-7; D possibly matches TRBD1 or TRBD2 (6 bases each). Trimming stripped 7 bases from V and 0 bases from J, with 16 bases between. In germline, CDR1 is MNHEY, CDR2 SMNVEV (reference sequence). The CDR3 spans 15 residues. CDR3 in amino acids: CASNPGATSSYEQYF. As DNA, the CDR3 is TGTGCCAGCAACCCAGGGGCGACTAGCTCCTACGAGCAGTACTTC.

CDR3 sequence: CASSLTSGRHNEQFF. CDR3 coding DNA: TGTGCCAGCAGCCTGACTAGCGGGAGACACAATGAGCAGTTCTTC. The V and J genes are TRBV5-4 and TRBJ2-1, with 12 positions matching TRBD2. This CDR3 is 15 amino acids long. V lost 4 bases, J lost 5 bases, and 4 bases stayed unmatched. Germline CDR1 reads SGHNT; CDR2 reads YYREEE (reference sequence).

The chain uses TRBV18 and TRBJ1-5; D gene unclear. V lost 5 bases, J lost 0 bases, and 5 bases lay in between. This CDR3 comprises 13 residues. From germline, CDR1 is KGHSH and CDR2 LQKENI. CDR3 protein: CASSEGSNQPQHF. The DNA of the CDR3 is TGTGCCAGCTCAGAGGGTAGCAATCAGCCCCAGCATTTT.

J is TRBJ2-1 and V is TRBV19; 10 positions match TRBD2. Germline-derived CDR1 and CDR2 are LNHDA and SQIVND (reference sequence). With V trimmed by 5 bases and J by 10 bases, 17 bases remained unmatched. The CDR3 contains 17 residues. The CDR3 loop reads CASSSTVTSGMSGEQFF. The DNA for the CDR3 is TGTGCCAGTAGTTCCACCGTCACTAGCGGGATGTCGGGCGAGCAGTTCTTC.

The gene calls are TRBV27 and TRBJ1-2; 7 bases map to TRBD1. The CDR3 loop spans 13 amino acids. Germline V gives CDR1 MNHEY, CDR2 SMNVEV (reference sequence). V was pared by 9 bases and J by 6 bases, with 10 bases of the junction left unmatched. Here the CDR3 reads CASALQGRNGYTF. DNA for the CDR3: TGTGCCAGTGCCCTACAGGGGAGGAATGGCTACACCTTC.

The chain joins TRBV7-6 to TRBJ2-3; a possible D gene is TRBD2 (5 bases). CDR3 length equals 18 residues. Trimming removed 1 base from V and 1 base from J, with 18 bases in between. Germline V gene lookup returns CDR1 SGHVS and CDR2 FNYEAQ. In nucleotides, the CDR3 is TGTGCCAGCAGCTTAGTCTCGCGACCAACTAGGGGCACAGATACGCAGTATTTT. It translates to CASSLVSRPTRGTDTQYF.

This sequence joins TRBV18 and TRBJ1-1; D not resolved. CDR1 and CDR2 from the germline V gene are KGHSH and LQKENI. Between the trimmed V and J ends, which lost 2 bases and 1 base, there was a span of 8 bases. This CDR3 is built from 14 residues. The CDR3: CASSPRTENTEAFF. Written as DNA, the CDR3 is TGTGCCAGCTCACCAAGGACGGAGAACACTGAAGCTTTCTTT.

The chain links TRBV7-8 to TRBJ1-3; D is unclear. The CDR3 consists of 15 residues. The ends were cut back, 0 bases at V and 0 bases at J, with 6 bases in the middle. Per germline, CDR1 SGHVS and CDR2 FQNEAQ. The CDR3, as DNA: TGTGCCAGCAGCTTAGCTACAGACTCTGGAAACACCATATATTTT. As protein: CASSLATDSGNTIYF.